A single sample gave rise to the 17 T cell receptor beta chains below, sequenced in a study of blood T cell repertoires in COVID-19. Some clones are missing from TCRdb's copy, which holds only in-frame ones; the method was immunoSEQ multiplex PCR. The sample holds about 230,000 clones, around 86% seen once. What was sequenced was peripheral blood. These receptors all stem from a man over 45 with COVID-19, enrolled during active disease.

This clone has only one observation. The V gene is TRBV18, the J gene TRBJ2-3, with TRBD2 matching 11 bases. With V trimmed by 5 bases and J by 6 bases, 16 bases remained unmatched. Germline V CDR1 and CDR2: KGHSH, LQKENI. The CDR3 contains 18 residues. The CDR3 DNA sequence: TGTGCCAGCTCAGAAGGCCTCGGGACTAGCGGTAGCATTGATACGCAGTATTTT. This encodes CASSEGLGTSGSIDTQYF. Together with reference TRBV18 and TRBJ2-3, the CDR3 gives the full variable domain: NAGVMQNPRHLVRRRGQEARLRCSPMKGHSHVYWYRQLPEEGLKFMVYLQKENIIDESGMPKERFSAEFPKEGPSILRIQQVVRGDSAAYFCASSEGLGTSGSIDTQYFGPGTRLTVL.

This sequence joins TRBV6-6 and TRBJ1-2; 10 positions agree with TRBD1. V shed 2 bases and J 8 bases; nucleotides not matched to a gene: 5. Per the germline V gene, CDR1 is MNHNY and CDR2 is SVGAGI (reference sequence). The CDR3 has 14 amino acids. This chain's CDR3 is CASSYGTGAGGYTF. The CDR3 DNA reads TGTGCCAGCAGTTACGGGACAGGGGCTGGAGGCTACACCTTC.

This clone was seen once. The V call is TRBV19, the J call TRBJ1-5; TRBD1 matches at 9 bases. V gave up 7 bases and J gave up 7 bases; unmatched junction bases: 8. Germline V lookup: CDR1 LNHDA, CDR2 SQIVND (reference sequence). CDR3 length: 14 amino acids. CDR3 bases: TGTGCCAGTACCCCGGGACAGGGTTGGCAGCCCCAGCATTTT. Translating gives CASTPGQGWQPQHF. Supplemented by reference TRBV19 and TRBJ1-5, the full variable domain reads DGGITQSPKYLFRKEGQNVTLSCEQNLNHDAMYWYRQDPGQGLRLIYYSQIVNDFQKGDIAEGYSVSREKKESFPLTVTSAQKNPTAFYLCASTPGQGWQPQHFGDGTRLSIL.

This chain connects TRBV10-2 to TRBJ1-6; D not resolved. Germline assignment: CDR1 WSHSY and CDR2 SAAADI. V was shortened by 2 bases and J by 0 bases, with 11 bases between the two germline ends. CDR3 size: 17 residues. CDR3 region: CASSEGPSSSYNSPLHF. The CDR3 DNA reads as TGCGCCAGCAGTGAGGGGCCGAGTAGCTCCTATAATTCACCCCTCCACTTT.

The rearrangement links TRBV7-8 to TRBJ2-1; TRBD1 aligns across 7 bases. V lost 6 bases, J lost 5 bases, and 4 bases stayed unmatched. Looked up from germline, CDR1 is SGHVS and CDR2 is FQNEAQ. The CDR3 consists of 13 residues. The CDR3 spells CASSRTGDNEQFF. CDR3 nucleotides: TGTGCCAGCAGTCGAACAGGGGACAATGAGCAGTTCTTC.

This rearrangement joins TRBV20-1 to TRBJ1-5; no reliable D call. The CDR3 covers 16 residues. Germline CDR1 DFQATT, CDR2 SNEGSKA (reference sequence). The V and J ends lost 3 bases and 1 base respectively, with 16 bases between them. The CDR3 coding sequence is TGCAGTGCTAGTCTTGGACTCATGACGAGCAATCAGCCCCAGCATTTT. Translated: CSASLGLMTSNQPQHF.

This chain uses TRBV5-6 with TRBJ1-3; no firm D call. Germline CDR1 and CDR2: SGHDT and YYEEEE. The CDR3 sequence is 14 residues long. The germline V and J ends were trimmed by 3 bases and 8 bases, with 15 bases remaining between them. The CDR3 here is CASSSPLGRHTIYF. The CDR3, as DNA: TGTGCCAGCAGCTCTCCTCTGGGCCGCCACACCATATATTTT.

Notes on this clone: Different DNA sequences within this sample yield the same CDR3. The V and J genes are TRBV29-1 and TRBJ2-1; 13 nucleotides match TRBD2. Trimming removed 8 bases from V and 7 bases from J; junction bases left unmatched: 8. Germline V lookup: CDR1 SQVTM, CDR2 ANQGSEA. This CDR3 is built from 14 residues. CDR3 sequence (DNA): TGCAGCTTTGGGGGGACTAGCGGGAAGAATGAGCAGTTCTTC. Translation gives CSFGGTSGKNEQFF.

This clone was observed once. The chain combines TRBV9 with TRBJ1-6, with 7 bases fitting TRBD1. Germline lookup yields CDR1 SGDLS and CDR2 YYNGEE. Germline trimming cut 4 bases from V and 1 base from J; bases unmatched to any gene: 2. The CDR3 length is 15 residues. The CDR3 region has the DNA TGTGCCAGCAGCTTGACAGGGTCCTATAATTCACCCCTCCACTTT. It codes for CASSLTGSYNSPLHF.

The rearrangement uses TRBV10-3 and TRBJ1-2; D remains unclear. V was shortened by 7 bases and J by 2 bases, with 14 bases between the two germline ends. The CDR3 contains 14 residues. The germline V gene encodes CDR1 ENHRY and CDR2 SYGVKD. CDR3: CAIKPSVENYGYTF. The DNA for the CDR3 is TGTGCCATCAAACCGTCCGTAGAAAACTATGGCTACACCTTC.

The chain carries TRBV6-6 and TRBJ2-7; 11 positions agree with TRBD2. CDR3 length equals 16 residues. CDR1 and CDR2 from the germline V gene are MNHNY and SVGAGI (reference sequence). Germline trimming cut 2 bases from V and 2 bases from J; bases unmatched to any gene: 5. The CDR3 spells CASSYGLAGGTYEQYF. The CDR3 nucleotides read TGTGCCAGCAGTTACGGGCTAGCGGGGGGTACCTACGAGCAGTACTTC.

The rearrangement links TRBV18 to TRBJ1-1; TRBD1 might be the D (6 bases). The CDR3 is 14 residues long. V lost 4 bases and J lost 0, with 9 bases in between. The V gene's germline CDR1 is KGHSH and CDR2 LQKENI. This CDR3 is CASSLDRVNTEAFF. Written as DNA, the CDR3 is TGTGCCAGCTCACTGGACAGAGTGAACACTGAAGCTTTCTTT. Supplemented by reference TRBV18 and TRBJ1-1, the full variable domain reads NAGVMQNPRHLVRRRGQEARLRCSPMKGHSHVYWYRQLPEEGLKFMVYLQKENIIDESGMPKERFSAEFPKEGPSILRIQQVVRGDSAAYFCASSLDRVNTEAFFGQGTRLTVV.

The chain links TRBV27 to TRBJ1-1; no firm D call. CDR1 is MNHEY and CDR2 is SMNVEV in the germline V gene (reference sequence). The CDR3 contains 15 residues. Trimming removed 0 bases at V and 1 base at J, with 9 bases between. The DNA for the CDR3 is TGTGCCAGCAGTTTATCGCCCGGAGGGAACACTGAAGCTTTCTTT. It specifies CASSLSPGGNTEAFF.

The chain links TRBV6-6 to TRBJ2-7; TRBD1 matches at 7 bases. CDR1 is MNHNY, CDR2 SVGAGI, per germline (reference sequence). The length of the CDR3 is 12 residues. Trimming took 6 bases from V and 5 from J; bases not matched to a gene: 4. For the CDR3, the DNA is TGTGCCAGCAGCACGACAGGGAACGAGCAGTACTTC. It yields the protein CASSTTGNEQYF.

The V and J genes are TRBV5-1 and TRBJ2-1; 7 positions agree with TRBD1. The CDR3 runs to 18 residues. V lost 4 bases to trimming and J lost 4 bases; unmatched junction nucleotides: 17. Germline values: CDR1 SGHRS, CDR2 YFSETQ. CDR3 sequence: CASSGRGTGTALYNEQFF. The DNA for the CDR3 is TGCGCCAGCAGCGGACGGGGCACCGGGACAGCTTTATACAATGAGCAGTTCTTC.

This clone has just one count. The V call is TRBV29-1, the J call TRBJ2-1; 7 bases align to TRBD2. Losses at the gene ends were 1 base for V and 8 bases for J; bases not matched to a gene: 8. This CDR3 region has 14 residues. Germline V CDR1 and CDR2: SQVTM, ANQGSEA. The CDR3 loop is CSVEGGGSGYEQFF. CDR3 DNA sequence: TGCAGCGTTGAAGGGGGCGGGAGTGGTTATGAGCAGTTCTTC.

The chain joins TRBV20-1 to TRBJ1-1; 8 bases line up with TRBD1. V lost 3 bases and J lost 3; bases outside the gene matches: 6. In germline, CDR1 is DFQATT, CDR2 SNEGSKA (reference sequence). The CDR3 extends over 14 amino acids. The CDR3 region has the DNA TGCAGTGCTAGTCGTCCAGGGGGCTACACTGAAGCTTTCTTT. It specifies CSASRPGGYTEAFF.